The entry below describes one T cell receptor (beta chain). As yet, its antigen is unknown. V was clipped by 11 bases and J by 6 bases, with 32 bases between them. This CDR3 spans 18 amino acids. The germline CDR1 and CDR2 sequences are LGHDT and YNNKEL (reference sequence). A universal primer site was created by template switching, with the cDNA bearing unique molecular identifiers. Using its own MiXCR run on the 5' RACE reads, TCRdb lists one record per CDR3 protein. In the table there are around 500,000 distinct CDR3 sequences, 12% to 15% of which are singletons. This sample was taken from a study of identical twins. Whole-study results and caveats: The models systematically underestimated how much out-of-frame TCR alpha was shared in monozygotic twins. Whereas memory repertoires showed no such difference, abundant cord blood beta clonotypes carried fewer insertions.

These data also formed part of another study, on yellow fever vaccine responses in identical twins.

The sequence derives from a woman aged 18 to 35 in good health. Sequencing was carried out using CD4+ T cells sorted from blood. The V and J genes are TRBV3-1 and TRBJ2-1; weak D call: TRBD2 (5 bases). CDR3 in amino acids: CAFSSYTITSFRLNEQFF. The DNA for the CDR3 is TGTGCCTTCAGTTCTTATACTATAACTAGTTTCCGCCTCAATGAGCAGTTCTTC.